This entry lists 17 T cell receptor beta chains sequenced from one sample in a study of T cell repertoires in cytomegalovirus infection. A single record per CDR3 protein comes from TCRdb applying MiXCR to the reads. There are 250,000 or so distinct CDR3 sequences in the sample; approximately 15% occur only once, and around 47% lies in the top ten. Sequencing was done on a sample of CD8+ T cells from PBMCs. These receptors were obtained from a human donor in good health (CMV status not recorded). Some clones in this sample may be carry-over from other donors' samples.

This clonotype was recorded a few times. The V and J genes are TRBV25-1 and TRBJ1-1; 7 nucleotides match TRBD1. This CDR3 contains 14 residues. CDR1 is MGHDK, CDR2 SYGVNS, per germline. Trimming cost V 5 bases and J 4 bases; bases outside gene matches: 7. The CDR3 here is CASSLPGGVTEAFF. The CDR3 DNA sequence: TGTGCCAGCAGTTTGCCAGGGGGGGTCACTGAAGCTTTCTTT.

This clonotype was recorded many times. With a much larger clone just one base away, this may be a read error. The V and J genes are TRBV7-3 and TRBJ1-1; D might be TRBD1 (5 bases). V gave up 2 bases and J gave up 3 bases, with 7 bases separating them. The CDR3 loop spans 13 amino acids. Per germline, CDR1 SGHTA and CDR2 FQGTGA. CDR3 coding DNA: TGTGCCAGCAGCTTAGTGGGACACACTGAAGCTTTCTTT. Translation: CASSLVGHTEAFF. Based on the CDR3 plus reference TRBV7-3 and TRBJ1-1, the full variable domain is GAGVSQTPSNKVTEKGKYVELRCDPISGHTALYWYRQSLGQGPEFLIYFQGTGAADDSGLPNDRFFAVRPEGSVSTLKIQRTERGDSAVYLCASSLVGHTEAFFGQGTRLTVV.

This chain joins TRBV29-1 and TRBJ2-1; 7 nucleotides line up with TRBD1. The CDR3 totals 11 residues. The J segment lost 7 bases and the V segment lost 3 bases, leaving 0 bases of the junction unmatched. CDR1 and CDR2 (germline): SQVTM, ANQGSEA. For the CDR3, the DNA is TGCAGCGTTGACAGGGGGAATGAGCAGTTCTTC. Protein product: CSVDRGNEQFF.

The V and J genes are TRBV29-1 and TRBJ2-1; D may correspond to TRBD1 or TRBD2 (5 bases each). Germline lookup yields CDR1 SQVTM and CDR2 ANQGSEA. CDR3 length equals 15 residues. Trimming shortened V by 0 bases and J by 0 bases, and 9 bases separated the two germline ends. The CDR3: CSVEEAGSSYNEQFF. The CDR3, as DNA: TGCAGCGTTGAAGAGGCAGGGAGCTCCTACAATGAGCAGTTCTTC.

This clonotype was detected many times. The chain is built from TRBV19 and TRBJ2-1, with 8 nucleotides matching TRBD1. CDR1 and CDR2 from the germline V gene are LNHDA and SQIVND (reference sequence). With 1 base clipped from V and 2 bases from J, the junction kept 10 bases outside the gene matches. The CDR3 totals 18 residues. This CDR3 is CASSIAPFDRGTYNEQFF. CDR3 coding DNA: TGTGCCAGTAGTATAGCCCCCTTCGACAGGGGAACCTACAATGAGCAGTTCTTC.

Here the CDR3 DNA reads TGTGCCAGCAGCGTAAACCTAAAACAGGGCTCCTACAATGAGCAGTTCTTC. Translating it yields CASSVNLKQGSYNEQFF. V usage is TRBV9 and J usage is TRBJ2-1; possible D gene TRBD1, 6 bases. CDR1 and CDR2 (germline): SGDLS, YYNGEE. The CDR3 runs 17 residues. Trimming pared 1 base from V and 0 bases from J, leaving 14 bases between.

The sample holds many counts of this clonotype. CDR3 region: CASGSGEDGTEAFF. The CDR3 DNA reads as TGTGCTAGTGGTTCGGGAGAGGACGGCACTGAAGCTTTCTTT. The chain uses TRBV12-5 and TRBJ1-1; no clear D gene. CDR1 is LGHNT and CDR2 is FRNRAP in the germline V gene. CDR3 length: 14 residues. Between the trimmed V and J ends, which lost 4 bases and 4 bases, there was a span of 13 bases.

The sample holds many counts of this clonotype. This sequence joins TRBV24-1 and TRBJ2-1, with D maybe TRBD1 (5 bases). Trimming cost V 4 bases and J 10 bases, with 16 bases left between them. The germline V gene has CDR1 KGHDR and CDR2 SFDVKD. The CDR3 loop spans 14 amino acids. The CDR3 DNA reads TGTGCCACCAGTGACTTTAAAGCGCAGGGCGAGCAGTTCTTC. This codes for CATSDFKAQGEQFF.

The chain couples TRBV7-9 to TRBJ2-7; the D gene is possibly TRBD1 (7 bases). This CDR3 is 15 amino acids long. The germline V gene has CDR1 SEHNR and CDR2 FQNEAQ (reference sequence). The V gene lost 1 base and the J gene lost 7 bases, with 17 bases spanning the gap. As DNA, the CDR3 is TGTGCCAGCAGCTTAGGGGGGACAGCCGGAGGGGAGCAGTACTTC. This codes for CASSLGGTAGGEQYF.

This rearrangement joins TRBV29-1 to TRBJ1-1, with D unclear. Germline V gene sequence: CDR1 SQVTM, CDR2 ANQGSEA. The CDR3 runs 11 residues. Trimming took 6 bases from V and 7 from J, leaving 12 bases between them. In DNA form, the CDR3 reads TGCAGCGTCCTAGCGACACTTGAAGCTTTCTTT. It translates to CSVLATLEAFF.

This chain joins TRBV4-1 and TRBJ1-2; D possibly corresponds to TRBD1 (5 bases). Trimming stripped 1 base from V and 7 bases from J, with 19 bases between. The CDR3 spans 16 residues. CDR1 is MGHRA and CDR2 is YSYEKL in the germline V gene. In DNA, the CDR3 is TGCGCCAGCAGCCAAGCCACCCCGGACACGAACGGTGGCTACACCTTC. Its translation: CASSQATPDTNGGYTF.

The chain joins TRBV28 to TRBJ1-1; D gene uncertain. The ends were cut back, 3 bases at V and 6 bases at J, with 14 bases in the middle. CDR3 length equals 14 residues. CDR1 is MDHEN and CDR2 is SYDVKM in the germline V gene. This chain's CDR3 is CASSFWGLNPEAFF. The CDR3, as DNA: TGTGCCAGCAGTTTTTGGGGTTTAAACCCTGAAGCTTTCTTT.

This clonotype appeared many times. This chain uses TRBV7-6 with TRBJ2-2; D gene unclear. The CDR3 has 14 residues. Per the germline V gene, CDR1 is SGHVS and CDR2 is FNYEAQ. V dropped 2 bases and J dropped 4 bases, with 8 bases sitting between them. The CDR3: CASSLLASTGELFF. The CDR3 DNA follows: TGTGCCAGCAGCTTATTGGCATCCACCGGGGAGCTGTTTTTT.

This clonotype was recorded at least ten times. The V call is TRBV3-1, the J call TRBJ2-3; D perhaps matches TRBD2 (5 bases). Germline V gene data show CDR1 as LGHDT and CDR2 as YNNKEL (reference sequence). The CDR3 runs 14 residues. V gave up 3 bases and J gave up 9 bases, with 16 bases separating them. The CDR3 loop is CASSHSERDRTQYF. CDR3 bases: TGTGCCAGCAGCCATTCCGAGAGGGATCGGACGCAGTATTTT.

This clonotype occurred a few times. This rearrangement joins TRBV3-1 to TRBJ2-7; 9 bases are shared with TRBD1. The CDR3 is 18 amino acids. Germline loops: CDR1 LGHDT, CDR2 YNNKEL (reference sequence). After removal of 0 bases from V and 2 bases from J, the junction contained 11 bases not matched to a gene. The CDR3 protein is CASSQDPGQGSQAYEQYF. CDR3 DNA: TGTGCCAGCAGCCAAGATCCAGGACAGGGGTCGCAGGCCTACGAGCAGTACTTC.

This clonotype was recorded at least ten times. The genes are TRBV14 and TRBJ1-4, with D uncertain. Germline-derived CDR1 and CDR2 are SGHDN and FVKESK. V was pared by 1 base and J by 5 bases, with 5 bases between. CDR3 length: 13 residues. Here the CDR3 reads CASSQVLNEKLFF. In DNA, the CDR3 is TGTGCCAGCAGCCAAGTTCTGAATGAAAAACTGTTTTTT.

This clonotype was counted at least ten times. V gene TRBV6-1 combines with J gene TRBJ2-1; D gene uncertain. The CDR3 has 14 residues. Deletions cut 5 bases from V and 3 bases from J, with 11 bases between. Germline CDR1 reads MNHNS; CDR2 reads SASEGT. The CDR3 DNA is TGTGCCAGCAGTACGCCGGGCGTCTACAATGAGCAGTTCTTC. Amino acid sequence: CASSTPGVYNEQFF.